This T cell receptor (beta chain) originates from a study of cytomegalovirus exposure and HLA in healthy donors. Study-wide context: HLA-typed donors contributed 80 million or so unique TCRs, which were held in an early data release. Study observations and caveats: Solely CMV serostatus was available to characterize immune exposure. Cytomegalovirus status, reportedly, was diagnosed with high specificity and sensitivity by the classifier. The study dropped some indistinguishable V segments, TRBV6-2 and TRBV6-3 among them.

In the case of this clone: Antigen specificity is unknown.

This CDR3 has 14 residues. The V segment lost 1 base and the J segment 4 bases; nucleotides outside the gene matches: 1. Germline loops: CDR1 SGHVS, CDR2 FNYEAQ. PCR amplification relied on 60 Vbeta primers (plus 13 Jbeta primers). Here immunoSEQ multiplex PCR was the method, and the copy in TCRdb shows in-frame clones only, minus some. The sample shows 250,000 or so clones, about nine tenths of them seen only once. The source of this sequence is a girl aged 2 to 10 in good health and CMV-seronegative. This sequence joins TRBV7-6 and TRBJ2-7, with 10 positions matching TRBD1. The sample was PBMCs. CDR3 sequence reads: CASSLGQGAYEQYF. The CDR3 nucleotides are TGTGCCAGCAGCTTAGGACAGGGGGCTTACGAGCAGTACTTC.